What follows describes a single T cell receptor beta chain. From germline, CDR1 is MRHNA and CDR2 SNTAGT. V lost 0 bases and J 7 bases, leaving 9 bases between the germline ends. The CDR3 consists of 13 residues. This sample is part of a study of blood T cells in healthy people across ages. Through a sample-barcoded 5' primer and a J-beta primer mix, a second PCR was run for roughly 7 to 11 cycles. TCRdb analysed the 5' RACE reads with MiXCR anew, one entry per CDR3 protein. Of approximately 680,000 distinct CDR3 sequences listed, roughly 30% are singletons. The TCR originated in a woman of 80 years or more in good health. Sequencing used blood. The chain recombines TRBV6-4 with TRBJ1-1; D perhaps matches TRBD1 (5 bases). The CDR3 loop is CASSDSFGGEAFF. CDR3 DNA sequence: TGTGCCAGCAGTGACTCCTTTGGGGGTGAAGCTTTCTTT.